This TCR beta chain was sequenced for a study of spatial heterogeneity in lung cancer. Study-level information: Alpha-chain sequences were consistently detected in smaller numbers than beta-chain sequences. The study observed each unique TCR and UMI combination more than ten times on average in raw reads.

This clonotype was picked up many times. Time point given: sample taken at primary tumor resection. Whole RNA from tumor, nontumor lung or frozen PBMC was sequenced unsorted. Individual TCR cDNA molecules each bore their own unique molecular identifier. Using its own MiXCR run on the 5' RACE reads, TCRdb lists one record per CDR3 protein. Of roughly 16,000 distinct CDR3 sequences in the sample, about 22% are singletons; the top ten hold around 20%. The germline CDR1 and CDR2 sequences are MNHEY and SMNVEV (reference sequence). V lost 0 bases and J 15 bases, leaving 18 bases between the germline ends. This CDR3 comprises 14 residues.

This chain links TRBV27 with TRBJ2-1; D is possibly TRBD1 or TRBD2 (5 bases each). This material consisted of PBMCs, taken at surgery. The TCR originated in a female donor with early-stage non-small cell lung cancer. The DNA for the CDR3 is TGTGCCAGCAGTTTATCACGGGACCGAAAAGAGGGGTTCTTC. It translates to CASSLSRDRKEGFF.